This is a list of T cell receptor beta chains from one sample in a study of cytomegalovirus exposure and HLA in healthy donors. TCRdb's copy holds only in-frame clones and misses some; the assay was immunoSEQ multiplex PCR. The sample carries 50,000 or so clones, roughly 94% recorded once. Sequenced input: PBMCs. The receptors derive from a man in his late teens or twenties in good health and CMV-seronegative. The CDR3 runs from the conserved cysteine through the conserved F or W. The D gene is left open where the match is weak. Clone size is not always given. Where it is, it says once, few, many or a class for expanded clones.

d_call: -
j_call: TRBJ2-3
clone_size: once
v_call: TRBV5-1
cdr3_nt: TGCGCCAGCAGCTTGGGCGGAGAGGGAGATACGCAGTATTTT
cdr3_aa: CASSLGGEGDTQYF

d_call: TRBD1
j_call: TRBJ1-2
clone_size: -
v_call: TRBV6-6
cdr3_nt: TGTGCCAGCAGTTCAGGGGGAAACTATGGCTACACCTTC
cdr3_aa: CASSSGGNYGYTF

d_call: TRBD2
j_call: TRBJ2-7
clone_size: -
v_call: TRBV6-5
cdr3_nt: TGTGCCAGCAGTTACTCGACTAGCGGGATGAACGAGCAGTACTTC
cdr3_aa: CASSYSTSGMNEQYF

d_call: -
j_call: TRBJ2-5
clone_size: -
v_call: TRBV14
cdr3_nt: TGTGCCAGCAGCTTTGACAGTGTCCGGGAGACCCAGTACTTC
cdr3_aa: CASSFDSVRETQYF

d_call: -
j_call: TRBJ1-2
clone_size: -
v_call: TRBV19
cdr3_nt: TGTGCCAGTAGTGGCCGTGGCAGTCTGGACTATGGCTACACCTTC
cdr3_aa: CASSGRGSLDYGYTF

d_call: -
j_call: TRBJ2-2
clone_size: -
v_call: TRBV6-5
cdr3_nt: TGTGCCAGCAGTTCTCAGGGGAACACCGGGGAGCTGTTTTTT
cdr3_aa: CASSSQGNTGELFF

d_call: TRBD1
j_call: TRBJ2-1
clone_size: -
v_call: TRBV5-5
cdr3_nt: TGTGCCAGCAGCTTGGTTACTGGACAGGGCTCCTACAATGAGCAGTTCTTC
cdr3_aa: CASSLVTGQGSYNEQFF

d_call: -
j_call: TRBJ1-4
clone_size: -
v_call: TRBV5-1
cdr3_nt: TGCGCCAGCAGCCGTACACCAGATAATGAAAAACTGTTTTTT
cdr3_aa: CASSRTPDNEKLFF

d_call: TRBD2
j_call: TRBJ2-2
clone_size: -
v_call: TRBV4-1
cdr3_nt: TGCGCCAGCAGCCATGACAAGGGACTAGCGGGCACCGGGGAGCTGTTTTTT
cdr3_aa: CASSHDKGLAGTGELFF

d_call: TRBD2
j_call: TRBJ2-7
clone_size: -
v_call: TRBV19
cdr3_nt: TGTGCCAGTAGTATACTAGCGGGAGTCTACGAGCAGTACTTC
cdr3_aa: CASSILAGVYEQYF

d_call: TRBD1
j_call: TRBJ1-2
clone_size: -
v_call: TRBV2
cdr3_nt: TGTGCCAGCACGGGACAGACGCTCTATGGCTACACCTTC
cdr3_aa: CASTGQTLYGYTF

d_call: -
j_call: TRBJ1-1
clone_size: -
v_call: TRBV29-1
cdr3_nt: TGCAGCGTTTCGAACATAATGAACACTGAAGCTTTCTTT
cdr3_aa: CSVSNIMNTEAFF

d_call: -
j_call: TRBJ1-3
clone_size: once
v_call: TRBV5-6
cdr3_nt: TGTGCCAGCAGCTTGGCCGTACTCTCTGGAAACACCATATATTTT
cdr3_aa: CASSLAVLSGNTIYF

d_call: -
j_call: TRBJ2-2
clone_size: -
v_call: TRBV7-9
cdr3_nt: TGTGCCAGCAGTATCCAGGGGAACACCGGGGAGCTGTTTTTT
cdr3_aa: CASSIQGNTGELFF

d_call: -
j_call: TRBJ1-4
clone_size: -
v_call: TRBV4-2
cdr3_nt: TGTGCCAGCAGCCAGCCAGCGGCGGGGGGTGAAAAACTGTTTTTT
cdr3_aa: CASSQPAAGGEKLFF

d_call: TRBD1
j_call: TRBJ1-5
clone_size: -
v_call: TRBV7-2
cdr3_nt: TGTGCCAGCAGCGTTACAGGGGGGAATCAGCCCCAGCATTTT
cdr3_aa: CASSVTGGNQPQHF

d_call: -
j_call: TRBJ2-7
clone_size: -
v_call: TRBV5-1
cdr3_nt: TGCGCCAGCAGCTTGACAGGTTCCTACGAGCAGTACTTC
cdr3_aa: CASSLTGSYEQYF

d_call: TRBD2
j_call: TRBJ2-7
clone_size: few
v_call: TRBV30
cdr3_nt: TGTGCCTGGAAGCGGGAGGGCCCCTACGAGCAGTACTTC
cdr3_aa: CAWKREGPYEQYF

d_call: -
j_call: TRBJ2-5
clone_size: once
v_call: TRBV7-8
cdr3_nt: TGTGCCAGCAGCTTTGCCCCAGGGGAGGAGACCCAGTACTTC
cdr3_aa: CASSFAPGEETQYF

d_call: TRBD2
j_call: TRBJ2-2
clone_size: -
v_call: TRBV29-1
cdr3_nt: TGCAGCCTTGAACCGGGAGGGGGCACCGGGGAGCTGTTTTTT
cdr3_aa: CSLEPGGGTGELFF

d_call: -
j_call: TRBJ2-5
clone_size: -
v_call: TRBV7-9
cdr3_nt: TGTGCCAGCAGCTTCCCCCCCTTGGGGAGCCCCCAAGAGACCCAGTACTTC
cdr3_aa: CASSFPPLGSPQETQYF

d_call: -
j_call: TRBJ1-1
clone_size: -
v_call: TRBV5-1
cdr3_nt: TGCGCCAGCAGCTTGGAAGGGGGAGCGAACACTGAAGCTTTCTTT
cdr3_aa: CASSLEGGANTEAFF

d_call: -
j_call: TRBJ2-7
clone_size: -
v_call: TRBV29-1
cdr3_nt: TGCAGCGCTGAAGGTGTGTCCACCTACGAGCAGTACTTC
cdr3_aa: CSAEGVSTYEQYF

d_call: TRBD2
j_call: TRBJ2-1
clone_size: -
v_call: TRBV5-4
cdr3_nt: TGTGCCAGCAGCTTGGCAGCGGGAGCCTCCGGGAATGAGCAGTTCTTC
cdr3_aa: CASSLAAGASGNEQFF

d_call: -
j_call: TRBJ1-1
clone_size: -
v_call: TRBV25-1
cdr3_nt: TGTGCCACCAATACAGGGTTTGAAGCTTTCTTT
cdr3_aa: CATNTGFEAFF

d_call: TRBD1
j_call: TRBJ1-1
clone_size: -
v_call: TRBV30
cdr3_nt: TGTGCCTGGAGTGTAGACAGGGCCGCTGAAGCTTTCTTT
cdr3_aa: CAWSVDRAAEAFF

d_call: -
j_call: TRBJ1-4
clone_size: once
v_call: TRBV19
cdr3_nt: TGTGCCAGTAACCCAATGGGGGGGGTAAATGAAAAACTGTTTTTT
cdr3_aa: CASNPMGGVNEKLFF

d_call: -
j_call: TRBJ1-5
clone_size: -
v_call: TRBV6-5
cdr3_nt: TGTGCCAGCAGTTACTCGGGCCAGAGCAATCAGCCCCAGCATTTT
cdr3_aa: CASSYSGQSNQPQHF

d_call: TRBD2
j_call: TRBJ2-1
clone_size: -
v_call: TRBV7-2
cdr3_nt: TGTGCCAGCAGCTTCGGACTAGCGGGAGACAATGAGCAGTTCTTC
cdr3_aa: CASSFGLAGDNEQFF

d_call: -
j_call: TRBJ2-1
clone_size: -
v_call: TRBV5-6
cdr3_nt: TGTGCCAGCAGCTTACAGGGATCCTACAATGAGCAGTTCTTC
cdr3_aa: CASSLQGSYNEQFF

d_call: TRBD2
j_call: TRBJ2-1
clone_size: -
v_call: TRBV7-8
cdr3_nt: TGTGCCAGCAGCCCCCGCCCCAGCGGGAGCCATGGTGAGCAGTTCTTC
cdr3_aa: CASSPRPSGSHGEQFF

d_call: -
j_call: TRBJ1-2
clone_size: -
v_call: TRBV6-5
cdr3_nt: TGTGCCAGCAGTCCCGCGTCGGGTGAGGGCTATGGCTACACCTTC
cdr3_aa: CASSPASGEGYGYTF

d_call: -
j_call: TRBJ2-2
clone_size: -
v_call: TRBV7-2
cdr3_nt: TGTGCCAGCAGCTTAGACCAGGGAATCGGCGGGGAGCTGTTTTTT
cdr3_aa: CASSLDQGIGGELFF

d_call: -
j_call: TRBJ1-2
clone_size: few
v_call: TRBV11-2
cdr3_nt: TGTGCCAGCAGCCGTTTGGGGGAAGGGGGAAACTATGGCTACACCTTC
cdr3_aa: CASSRLGEGGNYGYTF

d_call: TRBD2
j_call: TRBJ2-2
clone_size: once
v_call: TRBV7-9
cdr3_nt: TGTGCCAGCATCCGGTGGGGACTAGCGGGAGGGCCCTACACCGGGGAGCTGTTTTTT
cdr3_aa: CASIRWGLAGGPYTGELFF

d_call: -
j_call: TRBJ2-3
clone_size: -
v_call: TRBV29-1
cdr3_nt: TGCAGCGTTGCAACTAGACCTAGCACAGATACGCAGTATTTT
cdr3_aa: CSVATRPSTDTQYF

d_call: -
j_call: TRBJ2-2
clone_size: -
v_call: TRBV4-2
cdr3_nt: TGTGCCAGCAGCCAAACTCGGGTTGGGGAGCTGTTTTTT
cdr3_aa: CASSQTRVGELFF

d_call: -
j_call: TRBJ2-3
clone_size: -
v_call: TRBV29-1
cdr3_nt: TGCAGCGTTGAAACAGCCGCTTATACGCAGTATTTT
cdr3_aa: CSVETAAYTQYF

d_call: -
j_call: TRBJ2-1
clone_size: -
v_call: TRBV10-3
cdr3_nt: TGTGCCATCACTGCTGCGGGGTCCGGTGAGCAGTTCTTC
cdr3_aa: CAITAAGSGEQFF

d_call: TRBD2
j_call: TRBJ2-3
clone_size: -
v_call: TRBV6-1
cdr3_nt: TGTGCCAGCAGTGAGTTAGCGGGAGGTTCGCAAGATACGCAGTATTTT
cdr3_aa: CASSELAGGSQDTQYF

d_call: TRBD1
j_call: TRBJ1-2
clone_size: -
v_call: TRBV19
cdr3_nt: TGTGCCAGTAGTACGAACGGACAGGGGGCGAGGGGCTACACCTTC
cdr3_aa: CASSTNGQGARGYTF

d_call: -
j_call: TRBJ1-1
clone_size: -
v_call: TRBV5-1
cdr3_nt: TGCGCCAGCAGCTTGTCTCCGGGAGGAGTTGAAGCTTTCTTT
cdr3_aa: CASSLSPGGVEAFF

d_call: -
j_call: TRBJ2-1
clone_size: -
v_call: TRBV30
cdr3_nt: TGTGCCTGGAGTGTAACTAGTCTCCCGATGTACAATGAGCAGTTCTTC
cdr3_aa: CAWSVTSLPMYNEQFF

d_call: -
j_call: TRBJ1-1
clone_size: -
v_call: TRBV4-1
cdr3_nt: TGCGCCAGCAGCCAAGATGGGGGGGGTACAGGGGAAGCTTTCTTT
cdr3_aa: CASSQDGGGTGEAFF

d_call: TRBD2
j_call: TRBJ2-1
clone_size: -
v_call: TRBV19
cdr3_nt: TGTGCCAGTAGTCGAAGGACTAGCGGGGTCCCCTACAATGAGCAGTTCTTC
cdr3_aa: CASSRRTSGVPYNEQFF

d_call: -
j_call: TRBJ2-1
clone_size: -
v_call: TRBV19
cdr3_nt: TGTGCCAGTACAGACCTCGGACTCGCAAATGAGCAGTTCTTC
cdr3_aa: CASTDLGLANEQFF

d_call: -
j_call: TRBJ2-4
clone_size: -
v_call: TRBV9
cdr3_nt: TGTGCCAGCAGCGTAGGGCCCTTAGTTCGGACAGTAGCCAAAAACATTCAGTACTTC
cdr3_aa: CASSVGPLVRTVAKNIQYF

d_call: TRBD1
j_call: TRBJ1-1
clone_size: -
v_call: TRBV6-5
cdr3_nt: TGTGCCAGCAGTTATCTTACAGGGGTAGGGAACACTGAAGCTTTCTTT
cdr3_aa: CASSYLTGVGNTEAFF

d_call: TRBD1
j_call: TRBJ1-2
clone_size: -
v_call: TRBV29-1
cdr3_nt: TGCAGCGGCCACGCCCTTCGCCAGGGGGCGCGTGGCTACACCTTC
cdr3_aa: CSGHALRQGARGYTF

d_call: TRBD2
j_call: TRBJ2-7
clone_size: -
v_call: TRBV7-2
cdr3_nt: TGTGCCAGCAGCTTGGCGGGGGGAGGCTCCTACGAGCAGTACTTC
cdr3_aa: CASSLAGGGSYEQYF

d_call: -
j_call: TRBJ2-3
clone_size: -
v_call: TRBV29-1
cdr3_nt: TGCAGCGTTGCTACAGATACGCAGTATTTT
cdr3_aa: CSVATDTQYF